This T cell receptor beta chain is from a study of T cells in Graves' hyperthyroidism and ophthalmopathy. Across the study: Sampling of peripheral blood happened at initial diagnosis, prior to any treatment.

Amplification targeted TCR beta CDR3 regions from RNA transcripts. HTBI primers were the set used in a first-round RT-PCR of the TCR CDR3. MiXCR, run by TCRdb on the multiplex PCR reads, gives a single entry per CDR3 protein. The table has about 520,000 distinct CDR3 sequences, less than 25% seen once. The CDR3 contains 16 residues. Deletions cut 1 base from V and 4 bases from J, with 19 bases between. Germline V gives CDR1 SQVTM, CDR2 ANQGSEA. Under 3 months was the duration of disease in ophthalmopathy patients, who also had a Clinical Activity Score of at least 3 and a NOSPECS grade of at least 4. This clonotype was seen only once.

This receptor was obtained from a woman aged 25 to 39 with Graves' ophthalmopathy. The sequencing input was blood. The V and J genes are TRBV29-1 and TRBJ1-2; perhaps TRBD1 as D (6 bases). For the CDR3, the DNA is TGCAGCGTTGAAGCCTTTACAGGGAACGGGCGCTATGGCTACACCTTC. The encoded protein is CSVEAFTGNGRYGYTF. Variable domain in full (rest from reference TRBV29-1 and TRBJ1-2): SAVISQKPSRDICQRGTSLTIQCQVDSQVTMMFWYRQQPGQSLTLIATANQGSEATYESGFVIDKFPISRPNLTFSTLTVSNMSPEDSSIYLCSVEAFTGNGRYGYTFGSGTRLTVV.